These 3 T cell receptor beta chains originate from one sample sequenced in a study of blood T cells in healthy people across ages. Sample-barcoded 5' priming and a J-beta primer mix drove a second PCR of roughly 6 to 12 cycles. Each CDR3 protein is one row after TCRdb ran MiXCR on the 5' RACE reads. The sample records approximately 900,000 distinct CDR3 sequences, 25% to 30% being singletons. These data also formed part of another study, on T cells of mothers and their children.

What was sequenced was blood. These receptors were collected from a woman aged 35 to 49 in good health.

J is TRBJ2-5 and V is TRBV12-3 or TRBV12-4; D not certain. V was pared by 4 bases and J by 6 bases, with 15 bases between. This CDR3 has 14 amino acids. The CDR3 sequence: CASSSSGPRKTQYF. The DNA for the CDR3 is TGTGCCAGCAGTTCCTCGGGCCCCCGTAAGACCCAGTACTTC.

Concerning this clonotype: It may be a read error: a sequence one base away is much more abundant. The V call is TRBV5-1, the J call TRBJ2-4, with D possibly matching TRBD1 (6 bases). The DNA end is more similar to TRBJ2-7, so the J call may be wrong. Germline V gene data show CDR1 as SGHRS and CDR2 as YFSETQ. The CDR3 has 15 residues. CDR3 sequence: CASSSGWTETYEQYF. CDR3 nucleotides: TGCGCCAGCAGCTCGGGGTGGACAGAGACCTACGAGCAGTACTTC.

This chain uses TRBV21-1 with TRBJ1-4; the table's D call, TRBD1, was not checked against the DNA. TRBV21-1 is a known pseudogene. The CDR3 has 19 amino acids. The CDR3 region is CASSKAFGGRGATNEKLFF. The CDR3 bases are TGTGCCAGCAGCAAAGCGTTCGGGGGGCGCGGGGCAACTAATGAAAAACTGTTTTTT.